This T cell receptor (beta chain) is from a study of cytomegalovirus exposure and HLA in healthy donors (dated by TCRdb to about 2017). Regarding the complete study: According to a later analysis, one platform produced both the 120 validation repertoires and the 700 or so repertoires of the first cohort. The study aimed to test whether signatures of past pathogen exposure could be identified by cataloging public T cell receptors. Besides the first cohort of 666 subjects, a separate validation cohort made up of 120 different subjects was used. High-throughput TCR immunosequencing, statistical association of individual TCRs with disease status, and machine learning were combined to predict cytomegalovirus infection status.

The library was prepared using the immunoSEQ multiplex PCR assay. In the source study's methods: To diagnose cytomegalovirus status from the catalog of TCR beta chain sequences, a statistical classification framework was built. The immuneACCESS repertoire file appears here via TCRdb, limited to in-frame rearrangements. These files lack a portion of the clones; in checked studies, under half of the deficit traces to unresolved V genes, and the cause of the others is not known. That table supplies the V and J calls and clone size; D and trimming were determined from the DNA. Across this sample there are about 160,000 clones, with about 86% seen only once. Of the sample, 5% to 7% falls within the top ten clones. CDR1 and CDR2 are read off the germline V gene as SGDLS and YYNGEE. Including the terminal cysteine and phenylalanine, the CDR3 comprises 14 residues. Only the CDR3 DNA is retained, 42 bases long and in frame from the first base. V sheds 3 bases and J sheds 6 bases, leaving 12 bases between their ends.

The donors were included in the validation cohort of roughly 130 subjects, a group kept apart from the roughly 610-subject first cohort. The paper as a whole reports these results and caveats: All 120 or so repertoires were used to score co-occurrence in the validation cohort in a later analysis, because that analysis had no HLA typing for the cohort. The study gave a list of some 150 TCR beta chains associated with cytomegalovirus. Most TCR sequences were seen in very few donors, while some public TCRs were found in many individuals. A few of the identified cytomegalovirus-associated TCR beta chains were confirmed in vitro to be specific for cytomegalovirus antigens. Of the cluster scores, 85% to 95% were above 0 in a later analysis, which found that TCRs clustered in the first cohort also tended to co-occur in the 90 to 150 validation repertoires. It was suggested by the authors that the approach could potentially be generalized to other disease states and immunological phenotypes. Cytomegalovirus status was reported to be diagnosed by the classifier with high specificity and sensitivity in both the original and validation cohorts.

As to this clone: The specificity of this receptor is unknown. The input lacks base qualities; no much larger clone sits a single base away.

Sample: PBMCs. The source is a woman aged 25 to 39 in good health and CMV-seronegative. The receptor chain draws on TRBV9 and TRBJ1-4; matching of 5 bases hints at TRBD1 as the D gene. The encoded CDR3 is CASSETGTHEKLFF. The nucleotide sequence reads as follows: TGTGCCAGCAGCGAAACCGGGACCCATGAAAAACTGTTTTTT.